What follows are 27 T cell receptor beta chains derived from one specimen sequenced in a study of blood T cell repertoires in COVID-19 (dated by TCRdb to about 2020). Library creation used the immunoSEQ multiplex PCR assay. TCRdb mirrors the immuneACCESS table, restricted to in-frame sequences. Some clones are absent from its copies; in checked studies, under half trace to an unresolved V gene, and the reason for the others is unknown. The sample table contains some 270,000 clones; only one count was recorded for approximately 90% of them. 4.1% of the sample comes from the top ten. Sample: PBMCs or T cells enriched from blood (not recorded which). The receptors come from a young woman with acute COVID-19.

V is TRBV28 and J is TRBJ1-3; TRBD1 agrees at 7 bases. The V and J ends lost 1 base and 2 bases, in that order; junction bases with no gene match: 5. Germline CDR1 is MDHEN and CDR2 is SYDVKM. The CDR3 has 16 amino acids. The CDR3 sequence is CASSLSAGGTGNTIYF. The CDR3 bases are TGTGCCAGCAGTTTATCGGCAGGGGGAACTGGAAACACCATATATTTT.

J is TRBJ2-3 and V is TRBV28, with TRBD1 identical over 9 bases. The junction had 9 bases not matched to a gene; V was cut back by 6 bases and J by 5 bases. This CDR3 spans 15 amino acids. From germline, CDR1 is MDHEN and CDR2 SYDVKM. The CDR3 coding sequence is TGTGCCAGCAGCATCAGACAGGGGGTTGTAGATACGCAGTATTTT. Residues: CASSIRQGVVDTQYF.

This chain uses TRBV28 with TRBJ2-2; 11 nucleotides line up with TRBD1. The CDR3 covers 16 residues. Germline V lookup: CDR1 MDHEN, CDR2 SYDVKM. Germline trimming cut 2 bases from V and 4 bases from J; bases unmatched to any gene: 3. The CDR3 DNA reads as TGTGCCAGCAGTTTAGGACAGGGGGCGGTCACCGGGGAGCTGTTTTTT. Translated: CASSLGQGAVTGELFF.

This clone was seen once. The chain recombines TRBV14 with TRBJ2-7; tentatively, D is TRBD2 (6 bases). This CDR3 region has 16 residues. V was clipped by 1 base and J by 5 bases, with 18 bases between them. Germline assignment: CDR1 SGHDN and CDR2 FVKESK. The DNA of the CDR3 is TGTGCCAGCAGCCAAGTGGGGGGATCCTTAACGGACGAGCAGTACTTC. The encoded protein is CASSQVGGSLTDEQYF. The variable domain in full, completed from reference TRBV14 and TRBJ2-7, reads EAGVTQFPSHSVIEKGQTVTLRCDPISGHDNLYWYRRVMGKEIKFLLHFVKESKQDESGMPNNRFLAERTGGTYSTLKVQPAELEDSGVYFCASSQVGGSLTDEQYFGPGTRLTVT.

This chain links TRBV21-1 with TRBJ2-7; TRBD1, as called in the table, went unchecked against the DNA. TRBV21-1 corresponds to a pseudogene. This CDR3 is built from 19 residues. Here the CDR3 DNA reads TGTGCCAGCAGCAAATATTTGGGCTTAGTGAGACAGGGACTCTACGAGCAGTACTTC. Translated, it gives CASSKYLGLVRQGLYEQYF.

The chain is built from TRBV7-9 and TRBJ2-2; D gene ambiguous. The CDR3 consists of 14 residues. Between the trimmed V and J ends, which lost 5 bases and 2 bases, there was a span of 9 bases. Looked up from germline, CDR1 is SEHNR and CDR2 is FQNEAQ (reference sequence). This CDR3 reads CASSRDINTGELFF. CDR3 DNA: TGTGCCAGCAGCAGAGACATCAACACCGGGGAGCTGTTTTTT.

The J gene is TRBJ1-5, the V gene TRBV6-2 or TRBV6-3, with 8 bases lining up with TRBD1. V was pared by 2 bases and J by 2 bases, with 8 bases of the junction left unmatched. Germline lookup yields CDR1 MNHEY and CDR2 SVGEGT. The CDR3 has 17 amino acids. For the CDR3, the DNA is TGTGCCAGCAGTTACCCCGAGACAGGGGAGCGCAATCAGCCCCAGCATTTT. Its translation: CASSYPETGERNQPQHF.

This rearrangement joins TRBV7-9 to TRBJ2-6; possible D gene TRBD1, 5 bases. The CDR3 consists of 16 residues. Trimming cost V 6 bases and J 4 bases, with 16 bases left between them. CDR1 and CDR2 from the germline V gene are SEHNR and FQNEAQ (reference sequence). The CDR3 bases are TGTGCCAGCAGTGCCGACGACAGATCGGGGGCCAACGTCCTGACTTTC. Its protein product is CASSADDRSGANVLTF.

V is TRBV11-2 and J is TRBJ2-3; 9 nucleotides line up with TRBD2. CDR1 and CDR2 from the germline V gene are SGHAT and FQNNGV. The CDR3 runs 18 residues. Unmatched junction bases numbered 8, after V lost 1 base and J lost 0 bases. As DNA, the CDR3 is TGTGCCAGCAGCTTAGGGTGGGCTAGCGGGGTAAGCACAGATACGCAGTATTTT. Translation gives CASSLGWASGVSTDTQYF.

The chain is built from TRBV19 and TRBJ1-2, with TRBD1 matching over 9 bases. The CDR3 contains 13 residues. Germline V CDR1 and CDR2: LNHDA, SQIVND (reference sequence). V was clipped by 3 bases and J by 6 bases; unmatched bases: 2. Here the CDR3 reads CASSIRDRDGYTF. CDR3 in DNA: TGTGCCAGTAGTATCCGGGACAGGGATGGCTACACCTTC.

V is TRBV12-3 or TRBV12-4 and J is TRBJ2-7; D might be TRBD2 (5 bases). The CDR3 is 13 residues long. Trimming removed 1 base from V and 7 bases from J, with 11 bases in between. The CDR3 loop reads CASSLGGPDEQYF. Here the CDR3 DNA reads TGTGCCAGCAGTTTAGGAGGGCCGGATGAGCAGTACTTC.

The V call is TRBV9, the J call TRBJ2-2; D unclear. Germline loops: CDR1 SGDLS, CDR2 YYNGEE. The CDR3 runs 14 residues. Trimming removed 0 bases from V and 3 bases from J, with 6 bases in between. The CDR3 reads CASSVGLHTGELFF. Here the CDR3 DNA reads TGTGCCAGCAGCGTAGGACTCCACACCGGGGAGCTGTTTTTT.

The rearrangement joins TRBV6-2 or TRBV6-3 to TRBJ2-7, with a tentative D call TRBD2 (6 bases). The germline gives CDR1 MNHEY, CDR2 SVGEGT. The ends were cut back, 6 bases at V and 4 bases at J, with 13 bases in the middle. The CDR3 is made up of 13 amino acids. CDR3 sequence: CASSRDSQYEQYF. The CDR3 DNA reads TGTGCCAGCAGCCGGGACTCCCAGTACGAGCAGTACTTC.

This chain's CDR3 is CASTTLEGTGELFF. In DNA form, the CDR3 reads TGTGCCAGTACCACTTTAGAGGGTACCGGGGAGCTGTTTTTT. The V and J genes are TRBV19 and TRBJ2-2; possible D gene TRBD2, 5 bases. V was pared by 7 bases and J by 5 bases, with 14 bases between. From germline, CDR1 is LNHDA and CDR2 SQIVND (reference sequence). The CDR3 totals 14 residues.

The rearrangement links TRBV18 to TRBJ1-2, with D unresolved. Germline lookup yields CDR1 KGHSH and CDR2 LQKENI. This CDR3 has 18 residues. V gave up 0 bases and J gave up 6 bases, with 23 bases separating them. As DNA, the CDR3 is TGTGCCAGCTCACCACCCTCGGCCCCCGGCGGAGGGCTGGATGGCTACACCTTC. Protein product: CASSPPSAPGGGLDGYTF. The full variable domain, completed using reference TRBV18 and TRBJ1-2, is NAGVMQNPRHLVRRRGQEARLRCSPMKGHSHVYWYRQLPEEGLKFMVYLQKENIIDESGMPKERFSAEFPKEGPSILRIQQVVRGDSAAYFCASSPPSAPGGGLDGYTFGSGTRLTVV.

V is TRBV5-1 and J is TRBJ2-2; D gene ambiguous. Trimming took 0 bases from V and 0 from J, leaving 6 bases between them. This CDR3 is built from 15 residues. Per the germline V gene, CDR1 is SGHRS and CDR2 is YFSETQ. The CDR3 DNA reads TGCGCCAGCAGCTTGGCCTCTCCGAACACCGGGGAGCTGTTTTTT. It yields the protein CASSLASPNTGELFF.

This chain uses TRBV2 with TRBJ2-7, with 9 bases matching TRBD1. The CDR3 contains 15 residues. With 3 bases clipped from V and 3 bases from J, the junction kept 6 bases outside the gene matches. Germline V lookup: CDR1 SNHLY, CDR2 FYNNEI. CDR3 in amino acids: CASSDHGTGNYEQYF. The DNA of the CDR3 is TGTGCCAGCAGTGACCACGGGACAGGGAACTACGAGCAGTACTTC.

The rearrangement joins TRBV24-1 to TRBJ1-1, with a weak D call TRBD1 (5 bases). Deletions cut 7 bases from V and 1 base from J, with 6 bases between. The CDR3 extends over 12 amino acids. CDR1 is KGHDR, CDR2 SFDVKD, per germline. CDR3 DNA sequence: TGTGCCACCAGAGGACAGAACACTGAAGCTTTCTTT. It encodes CATRGQNTEAFF.

The chain's CDR3 is CASNSIRETDANFYGYTF. CDR3 DNA sequence: TGTGCCAGCAACTCCATCCGGGAAACCGATGCGAACTTTTATGGCTACACCTTC. The genes are TRBV28 and TRBJ1-2; D ambiguous. This CDR3 is built from 18 residues. V dropped 7 bases and J dropped 5 bases, with 29 bases sitting between them. Germline V gene lookup returns CDR1 MDHEN and CDR2 SYDVKM.

In this sample, this clone turned up a few times. The chain recombines TRBV19 with TRBJ2-7; no reliable D call. Germline CDR1 is LNHDA and CDR2 is SQIVND (reference sequence). V gave up 3 bases and J gave up 6 bases, with 12 bases separating them. This CDR3 has 13 amino acids. CDR3 nucleotide sequence: TGTGCCAGTAGTATTAATTCAGTCTCCGAGCAGTACTTC. Amino acids: CASSINSVSEQYF.

This chain connects TRBV7-6 to TRBJ2-7; a possible D gene is TRBD1 (5 bases). The ends were cut back, 4 bases at V and 5 bases at J, with 9 bases in the middle. The CDR3 is 12 residues long. Germline assignment: CDR1 SGHVS and CDR2 FNYEAQ. As DNA, the CDR3 is TGTGCCAGCAGCTCAGGGTTAGACGAGCAGTACTTC. It yields the protein CASSSGLDEQYF.

The V and J genes are TRBV13 and TRBJ2-1; 9 bases align to TRBD2. This CDR3 is 17 amino acids long. The V gene's germline CDR1 is PRHDT and CDR2 FYEKMQ (reference sequence). The junction had 11 bases not matched to a gene; V was cut back by 0 bases and J by 8 bases. DNA for the CDR3: TGTGCCAGCAGCTTAGGAATTAGCGGGAGAGATGGCTATGAGCAGTTCTTC. It specifies CASSLGISGRDGYEQFF.

In its sample, this clone was seen once. The V and J genes are TRBV7-8 and TRBJ1-6, with D uncertain. Trimming cost V 2 bases and J 1 base, with 9 bases left between them. CDR3 length: 16 amino acids. Germline V CDR1 and CDR2: SGHVS, FQNEAQ. CDR3 residues: CASSLYGLSYNSPLHF. Here the CDR3 DNA reads TGTGCCAGCAGCTTATACGGGTTATCCTATAATTCACCCCTCCACTTT.

This chain links TRBV7-8 with TRBJ2-7; D ambiguous. Germline lookup yields CDR1 SGHVS and CDR2 FQNEAQ. The V end lost 2 bases, the J end lost 4 bases, and 12 bases lay between the germline ends. The CDR3 has 14 residues. The chain's CDR3 is CASSLYLEVYEQYF. The CDR3 DNA follows: TGTGCCAGCAGCTTATATCTTGAGGTGTACGAGCAGTACTTC.

The chain joins TRBV9 to TRBJ1-4; D perhaps matches TRBD1 (6 bases). V was trimmed by 3 bases and J by 8 bases, leaving 14 bases between them. This CDR3 comprises 14 residues. Germline-derived CDR1 and CDR2 are SGDLS and YYNGEE. The CDR3 DNA follows: TGTGCCAGCAGCGCGGGAGGACAGTTAGAAAAACTGTTTTTT. Its translation: CASSAGGQLEKLFF.

The chain combines TRBV2 with TRBJ2-1; 11 bases map to TRBD2. V was pared by 5 bases and J by 8 bases, with 8 bases of the junction left unmatched. The CDR3 is made up of 15 amino acids. Germline lookup yields CDR1 SNHLY and CDR2 FYNNEI. The CDR3 spells CASSRLAGLYDEQFF. Written as DNA, the CDR3 is TGTGCCAGCAGTCGACTAGCGGGGCTTTACGATGAGCAGTTCTTC. The variable domain in full, with the rest retrieved from reference TRBV2 and TRBJ2-1, is EPEVTQTPSHQVTQMGQEVILRCVPISNHLYFYWYRQILGQKVEFLVSFYNNEISEKSEIFDDQFSVERPDGSNFTLKIRSTKLEDSAMYFCASSRLAGLYDEQFFGPGTRLTVL.

This clone was detected only once. This rearrangement joins TRBV27 to TRBJ2-1; 14 nucleotides agree with TRBD2. Germline CDR1 is MNHEY and CDR2 is SMNVEV (reference sequence). J was trimmed by 15 bases and V by 3 bases; bases with no gene match: 4. The CDR3 extends over 13 amino acids. The CDR3 spells CASSLTSGRAMFF. The CDR3, as DNA: TGTGCCAGCAGTTTGACTAGCGGGAGGGCCATGTTCTTC.